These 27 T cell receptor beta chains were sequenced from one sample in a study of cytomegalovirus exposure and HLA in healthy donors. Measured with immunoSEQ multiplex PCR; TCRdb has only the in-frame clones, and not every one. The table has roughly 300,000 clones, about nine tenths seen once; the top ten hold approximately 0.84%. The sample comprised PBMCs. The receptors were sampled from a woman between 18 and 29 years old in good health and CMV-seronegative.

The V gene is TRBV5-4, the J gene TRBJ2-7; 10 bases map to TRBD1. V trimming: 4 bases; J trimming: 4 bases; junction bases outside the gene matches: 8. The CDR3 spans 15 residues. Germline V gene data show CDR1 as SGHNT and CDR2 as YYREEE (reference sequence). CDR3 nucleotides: TGTGCCAGCAGCCTCCGGACAGGGGGGGGATACGAGCAGTACTTC. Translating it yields CASSLRTGGGYEQYF.

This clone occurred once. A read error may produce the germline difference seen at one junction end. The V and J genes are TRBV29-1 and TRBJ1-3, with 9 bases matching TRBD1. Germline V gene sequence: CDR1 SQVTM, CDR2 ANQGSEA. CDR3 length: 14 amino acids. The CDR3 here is CSGEGTGTGNTIYF. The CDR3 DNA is TGCAGCGGTGAAGGGACAGGGACTGGAAACACCATATATTTT.

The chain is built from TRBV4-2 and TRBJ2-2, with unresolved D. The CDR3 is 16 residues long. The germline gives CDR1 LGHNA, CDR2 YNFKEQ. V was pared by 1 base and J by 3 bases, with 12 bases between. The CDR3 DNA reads TGTGCCAGCAGCCAAGGTACGAGCGTTTACACCGGGGAGCTGTTTTTT. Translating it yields CASSQGTSVYTGELFF.

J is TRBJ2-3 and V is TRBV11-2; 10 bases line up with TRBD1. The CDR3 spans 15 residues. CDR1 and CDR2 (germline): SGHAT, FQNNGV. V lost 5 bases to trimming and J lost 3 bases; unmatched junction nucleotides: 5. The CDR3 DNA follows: TGTGCCAGCAGCGCAGGACAGGGGGTGACAGATACGCAGTATTTT. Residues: CASSAGQGVTDTQYF.

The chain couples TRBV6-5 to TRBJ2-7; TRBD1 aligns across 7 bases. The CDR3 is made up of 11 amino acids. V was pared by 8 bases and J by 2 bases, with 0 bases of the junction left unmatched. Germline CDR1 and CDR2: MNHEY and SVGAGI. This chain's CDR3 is CASQGAYEQYF. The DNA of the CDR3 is TGTGCCAGCCAGGGGGCCTACGAGCAGTACTTC.

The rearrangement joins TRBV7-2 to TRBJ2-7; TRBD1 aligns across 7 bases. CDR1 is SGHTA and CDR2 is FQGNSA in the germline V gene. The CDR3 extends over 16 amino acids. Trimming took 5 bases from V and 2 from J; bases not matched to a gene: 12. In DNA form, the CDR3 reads TGTGCCAGCAGCACCGTGCAGGGGGTTTCCACCTACGAGCAGTACTTC. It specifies CASSTVQGVSTYEQYF.

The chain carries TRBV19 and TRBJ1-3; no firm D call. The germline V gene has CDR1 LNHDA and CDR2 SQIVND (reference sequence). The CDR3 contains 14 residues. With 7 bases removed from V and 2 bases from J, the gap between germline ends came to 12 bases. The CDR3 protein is CASTVERTGNTIYF. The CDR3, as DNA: TGTGCCAGTACTGTCGAGCGTACTGGAAACACCATATATTTT.

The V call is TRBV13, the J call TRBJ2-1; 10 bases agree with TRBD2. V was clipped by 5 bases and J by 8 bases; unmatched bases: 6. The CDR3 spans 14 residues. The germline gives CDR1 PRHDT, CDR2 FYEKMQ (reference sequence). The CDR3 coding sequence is TGTGCCAGCAGCCCCCGACTAGCGGGTGATGAGCAGTTCTTC. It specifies CASSPRLAGDEQFF. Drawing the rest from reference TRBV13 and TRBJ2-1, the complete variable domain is AAGVIQSPRHLIKEKRETATLKCYPIPRHDTVYWYQQGPGQDPQFLISFYEKMQSDKGSIPDRFSAQQFSDYHSELNMSSLELGDSALYFCASSPRLAGDEQFFGPGTRLTVL.

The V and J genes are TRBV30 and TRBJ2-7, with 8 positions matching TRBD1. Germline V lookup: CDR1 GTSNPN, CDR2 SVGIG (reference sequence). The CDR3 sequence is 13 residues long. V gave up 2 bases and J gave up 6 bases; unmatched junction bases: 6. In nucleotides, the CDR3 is TGTGCCTGGAGTATACAAACAGGGGGCGAGCAGTACTTC. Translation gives CAWSIQTGGEQYF.

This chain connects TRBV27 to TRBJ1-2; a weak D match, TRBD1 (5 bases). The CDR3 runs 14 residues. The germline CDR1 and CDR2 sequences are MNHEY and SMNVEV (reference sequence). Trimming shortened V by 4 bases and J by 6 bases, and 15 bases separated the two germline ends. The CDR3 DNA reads TGTGCCAGCAGTTCCAAGACAGCCACACATGGCTACACCTTC. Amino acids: CASSSKTATHGYTF.

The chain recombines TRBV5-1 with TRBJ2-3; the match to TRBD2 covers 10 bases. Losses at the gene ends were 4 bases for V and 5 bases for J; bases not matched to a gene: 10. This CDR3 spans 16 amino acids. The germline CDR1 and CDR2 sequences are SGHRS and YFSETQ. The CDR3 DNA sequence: TGCGCCAGCAGCCGGACCCTAGCGGGAGCAGGAGATACGCAGTATTTT. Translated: CASSRTLAGAGDTQYF.

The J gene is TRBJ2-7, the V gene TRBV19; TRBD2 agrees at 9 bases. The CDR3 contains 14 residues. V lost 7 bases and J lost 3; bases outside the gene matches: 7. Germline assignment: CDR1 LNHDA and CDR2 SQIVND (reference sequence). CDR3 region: CASTSGREGYEQYF. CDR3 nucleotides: TGTGCCAGTACGTCTGGGCGGGAGGGCTACGAGCAGTACTTC.

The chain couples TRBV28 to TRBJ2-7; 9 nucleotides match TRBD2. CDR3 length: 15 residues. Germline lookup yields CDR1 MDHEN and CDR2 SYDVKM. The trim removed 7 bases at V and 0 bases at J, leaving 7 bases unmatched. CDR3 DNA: TGTGCCAGCACCCTTAGCGGGAGAGTCTCCTACGAGCAGTACTTC. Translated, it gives CASTLSGRVSYEQYF.

For the CDR3, the DNA is TGTGCCAGCAGCTCCGGGACTCAACCCACAGATACGCAGTATTTT. As protein: CASSSGTQPTDTQYF. The chain is built from TRBV5-6 and TRBJ2-3; a weak D match, TRBD2 (6 bases). Germline V CDR1 and CDR2: SGHDT, YYEEEE. The CDR3 length is 15 residues. V was clipped by 3 bases and J by 2 bases, with 13 bases between them.

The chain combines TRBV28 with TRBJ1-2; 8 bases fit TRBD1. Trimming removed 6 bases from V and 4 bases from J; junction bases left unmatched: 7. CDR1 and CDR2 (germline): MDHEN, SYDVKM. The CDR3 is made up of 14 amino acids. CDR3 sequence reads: CASSQPGQGYGYTF. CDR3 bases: TGTGCCAGCAGCCAACCTGGACAGGGCTATGGCTACACCTTC.

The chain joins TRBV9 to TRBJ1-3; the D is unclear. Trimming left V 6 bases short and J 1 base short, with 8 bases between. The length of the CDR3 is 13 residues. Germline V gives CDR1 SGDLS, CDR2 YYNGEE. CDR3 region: CASTPGSGNTIYF. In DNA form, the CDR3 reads TGTGCCAGCACCCCGGGATCTGGAAACACCATATATTTT.

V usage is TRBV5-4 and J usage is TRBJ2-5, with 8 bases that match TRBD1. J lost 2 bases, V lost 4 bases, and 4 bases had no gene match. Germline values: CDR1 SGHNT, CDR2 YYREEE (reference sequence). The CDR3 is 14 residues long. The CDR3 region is CASSENRGQETQYF. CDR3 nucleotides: TGTGCCAGCAGCGAAAACAGGGGGCAAGAGACCCAGTACTTC.

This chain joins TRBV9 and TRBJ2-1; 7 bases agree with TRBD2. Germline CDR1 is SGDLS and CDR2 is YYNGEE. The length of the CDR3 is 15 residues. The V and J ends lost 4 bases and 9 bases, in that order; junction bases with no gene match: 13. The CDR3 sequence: CASSPGGIRGGEQFF. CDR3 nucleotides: TGTGCCAGCAGCCCCGGGGGAATCCGCGGGGGTGAGCAGTTCTTC.

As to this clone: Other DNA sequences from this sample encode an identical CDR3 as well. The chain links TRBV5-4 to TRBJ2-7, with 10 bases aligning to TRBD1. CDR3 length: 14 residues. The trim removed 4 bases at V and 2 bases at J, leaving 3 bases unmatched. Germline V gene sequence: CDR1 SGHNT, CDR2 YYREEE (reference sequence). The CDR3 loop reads CASSAGQGAYEQYF. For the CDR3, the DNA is TGTGCCAGCAGCGCCGGACAGGGGGCCTACGAGCAGTACTTC. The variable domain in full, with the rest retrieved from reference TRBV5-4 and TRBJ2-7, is ETGVTQSPTHLIKTRGQQVTLRCSSQSGHNTVSWYQQALGQGPQFIFQYYREEENGRGNFPPRFSGLQFPNYSSELNVNALELDDSALYLCASSAGQGAYEQYFGPGTRLTVT.

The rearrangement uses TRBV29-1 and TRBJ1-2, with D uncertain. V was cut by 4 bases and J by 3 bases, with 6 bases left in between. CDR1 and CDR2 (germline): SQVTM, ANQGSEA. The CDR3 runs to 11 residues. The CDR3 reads CSVVSDYGYTF. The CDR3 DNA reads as TGCAGCGTTGTTTCGGACTATGGCTACACCTTC.

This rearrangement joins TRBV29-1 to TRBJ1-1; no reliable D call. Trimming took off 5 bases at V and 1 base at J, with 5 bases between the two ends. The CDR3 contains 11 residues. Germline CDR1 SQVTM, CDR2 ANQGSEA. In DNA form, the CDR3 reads TGCAGCGTTCACGGGAACACTGAAGCTTTCTTT. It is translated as CSVHGNTEAFF.

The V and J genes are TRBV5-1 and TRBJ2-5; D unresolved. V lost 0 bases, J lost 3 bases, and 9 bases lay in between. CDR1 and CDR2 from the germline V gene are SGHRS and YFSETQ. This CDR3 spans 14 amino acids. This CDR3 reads CASSLVAAEETQYF. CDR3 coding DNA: TGCGCCAGCAGCTTGGTCGCGGCCGAAGAGACCCAGTACTTC.

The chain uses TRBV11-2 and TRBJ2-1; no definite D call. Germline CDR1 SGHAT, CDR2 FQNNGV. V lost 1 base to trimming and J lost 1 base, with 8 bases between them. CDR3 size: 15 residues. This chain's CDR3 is CASSLVRSSYNEQFF. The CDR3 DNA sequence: TGTGCCAGCAGCTTAGTGCGGTCGTCCTACAATGAGCAGTTCTTC.

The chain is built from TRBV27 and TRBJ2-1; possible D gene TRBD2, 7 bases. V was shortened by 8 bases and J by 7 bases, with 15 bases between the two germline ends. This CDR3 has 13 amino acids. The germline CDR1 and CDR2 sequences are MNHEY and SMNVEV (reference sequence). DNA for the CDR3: TGTGCCAGCGGGGGGGACAAGGTTAATGAGCAGTTCTTC. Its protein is CASGGDKVNEQFF.

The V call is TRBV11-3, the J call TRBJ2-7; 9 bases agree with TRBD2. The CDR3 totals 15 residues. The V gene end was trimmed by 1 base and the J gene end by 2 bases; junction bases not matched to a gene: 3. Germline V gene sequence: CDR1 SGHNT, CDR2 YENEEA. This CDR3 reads CASSLASGVTYEQYF. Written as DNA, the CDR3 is TGTGCCAGCAGCTTAGCTAGCGGGGTTACCTACGAGCAGTACTTC.

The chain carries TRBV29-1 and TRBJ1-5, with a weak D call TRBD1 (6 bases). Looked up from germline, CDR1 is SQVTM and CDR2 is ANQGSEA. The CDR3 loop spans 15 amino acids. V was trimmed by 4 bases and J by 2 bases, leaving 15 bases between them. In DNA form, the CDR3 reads TGCAGCGTTGTGTTTCCAGGGGTGGGCAATCAGCCCCAGCATTTT. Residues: CSVVFPGVGNQPQHF.

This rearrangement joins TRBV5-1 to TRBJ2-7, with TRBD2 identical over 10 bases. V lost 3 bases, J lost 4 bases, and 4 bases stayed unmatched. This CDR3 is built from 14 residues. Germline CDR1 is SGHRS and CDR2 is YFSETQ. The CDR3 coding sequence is TGCGCCAGCAGCTCCACTAGCGGGACGTACGAGCAGTACTTC. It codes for CASSSTSGTYEQYF.